The subject of this entry is one T cell receptor (beta chain). Profiling relied on immunoSEQ multiplex PCR, and the TCRdb table lists in-frame clones only, not all of them. The repertoire holds a few hundred thousand clones, with about 89% as singletons. With 6 bases removed from V and 8 bases from J, the gap between germline ends came to 22 bases. This CDR3 is 15 amino acids long. Germline CDR1 reads KGHSH; CDR2 reads LQKENI. The data are from a study of blood T cell repertoires in COVID-19. About the research overall: Material from acute and convalescent COVID-19 was sourced from the United States, Italy and Spain. Nucleic acid was either cDNA or gDNA, and it came from T cells, B-cell-depleted T cells, or PBMCs.

The receptor was isolated from a man younger than 40 with acute or convalescent COVID-19. This chain connects TRBV18 to TRBJ1-2, with D uncertain. Sequenced sample: peripheral blood. The CDR3 region is CASSQRSRSQGGYTF. DNA for the CDR3: TGTGCCAGCTCCCAGCGGAGCAGATCACAAGGGGGCTACACCTTC.